One sample yielded the 18 T cell receptor beta chains listed below, sequenced in a study of blood T cells in healthy people across ages. Primers used in a second PCR of about 7 to 11 cycles were a sample-barcoded 5' primer and a J-beta primer mix. TCRdb re-called the 5' RACE reads with MiXCR, one entry per CDR3 protein. The sample lists about 1 million distinct CDR3 sequences; less than 50% were seen once. Sequenced material: blood. All receptors derive from a woman aged 55 to 70 in good health.

This clonotype was seen more than once but under ten times. This chain joins TRBV4-2 and TRBJ2-1; 7 bases line up with TRBD1. CDR3 length: 14 amino acids. The germline CDR1 and CDR2 sequences are LGHNA and YNFKEQ. V gave up 0 bases and J gave up 10 bases; unmatched junction bases: 6. The CDR3 is CASSQEMTGREQFF. The CDR3 nucleotides read TGTGCCAGCAGCCAAGAAATGACAGGGCGGGAGCAGTTCTTC.

The chain recombines TRBV5-8 with TRBJ2-1; the D gene is possibly TRBD2 (6 bases). The CDR3 loop spans 13 amino acids. Germline V lookup: CDR1 SGHTS, CDR2 YDEGEE. Trimming left V 6 bases short and J 9 bases short, with 16 bases between. The CDR3: CASTSGGVGEQFF. The CDR3 DNA reads as TGTGCCAGCACCTCCGGCGGGGTTGGTGAGCAGTTCTTC.

The V gene is TRBV6-5, the J gene TRBJ2-3, with D unclear. V lost 0 bases to trimming and J lost 4 bases, with 14 bases between them. The CDR3 loop spans 16 amino acids. From germline, CDR1 is MNHEY and CDR2 SVGAGI. CDR3 sequence reads: CASSYSSLTQADTQYF. The CDR3 DNA sequence: TGTGCCAGCAGTTACTCTTCACTCACCCAAGCAGATACGCAGTATTTT.

This clonotype was observed a few times. The chain links TRBV13 to TRBJ2-3, with TRBD2 matching 8 bases. Germline CDR1 reads PRHDT; CDR2 reads FYEKMQ (reference sequence). The CDR3 has 15 residues. The V and J ends lost 6 bases and 2 bases, in that order; junction bases with no gene match: 7. CDR3 sequence: CASSREREITDTQYF. The CDR3, as DNA: TGTGCCAGCAGTAGGGAGCGGGAGATCACAGATACGCAGTATTTT.

A note on this clonotype: At one boundary the junction diverges from the germline segment, which might be a read error. This chain links TRBV5-6 with TRBJ2-7; no reliable D call. Per the germline V gene, CDR1 is SGHDT and CDR2 is YYEEEE. CDR3 length equals 12 residues. CDR3 residues: CASNLVSSEQYF. CDR3 in DNA: TGTGCCAGCAACTTGGTTAGTAGCGAGCAGTACTTC.

With regard to this clonotype: A read error may be the cause here, since a much bigger clone is one base away. The rearrangement links TRBV7-9 to TRBJ2-3; 14 bases are a match to TRBD2. The CDR3 sequence is 18 residues long. The germline CDR1 and CDR2 sequences are SEHNR and FQNEAQ (reference sequence). V dropped 4 bases and J dropped 9; count of bases not matched to a gene: 15. As DNA, the CDR3 is TGTGCCAGCAGCTCGAAGGCCGGGACTAGCGGGAGCCGTGAAACGCAGTATTTT. As protein: CASSSKAGTSGSRETQYF. Filled out from reference TRBV7-9 and TRBJ2-3, the complete variable domain reads DTGVSQNPRHKITKRGQNVTFRCDPISEHNRLYWYRQTLGQGPEFLTYFQNEAQLEKSRLLSDRFSAERPKGSFSTLEIQRTEQGDSAMYLCASSSKAGTSGSRETQYFGPGTRLTVL.

A few counts support this clonotype. The V and J genes are TRBV27 and TRBJ2-5, with 16 nucleotides matching TRBD2. The CDR3 totals 18 residues. Germline V gene data show CDR1 as MNHEY and CDR2 as SMNVEV (reference sequence). The trim removed 6 bases at V and 4 bases at J, leaving 11 bases unmatched. The CDR3 coding sequence is TGTGCCAGCAGCCAGGGACTAGCGGGAGGGCCGCCCAGAGAGACCCAGTACTTC. Its translation is CASSQGLAGGPPRETQYF.

This clonotype has a handful of counts. The gene calls are TRBV4-2 and TRBJ2-7, with 10 positions matching TRBD1. V shed 0 bases and J 5 bases; nucleotides not matched to a gene: 10. Germline values: CDR1 LGHNA, CDR2 YNFKEQ. The CDR3 has 17 amino acids. CDR3 coding DNA: TGTGCCAGCAGCCAAGATGGGGCCGGGACAGGGGTCCACGAGCAGTACTTC. Its translation: CASSQDGAGTGVHEQYF.

The chain carries TRBV11-2 and TRBJ2-7; TRBD2 agrees at 13 bases. Losses at the gene ends were 5 bases for V and 6 bases for J; bases not matched to a gene: 10. The CDR3 extends over 16 amino acids. Germline V gene sequence: CDR1 SGHAT, CDR2 FQNNGV. CDR3 nucleotide sequence: TGTGCCAGCAGCCGGACTAGCGGGAGCATGGGAGCCGAGCAGTACTTC. Its protein product is CASSRTSGSMGAEQYF.

As DNA, the CDR3 is TGTGCCAGCAGCCATACGGGAGCCGACGCTGAAGCTTTCTTT. It translates to CASSHTGADAEAFF. The gene calls are TRBV3-1 and TRBJ1-1, with unresolved D. Germline lookup yields CDR1 LGHDT and CDR2 YNNKEL (reference sequence). The CDR3 length is 14 residues. V was trimmed by 3 bases and J by 6 bases, leaving 14 bases between them.

The V and J genes are TRBV4-2 and TRBJ1-5; the match to TRBD1 covers 7 bases. V was clipped by 0 bases and J by 7 bases; unmatched bases: 3. The CDR3 contains 14 residues. Looked up from germline, CDR1 is LGHNA and CDR2 is YNFKEQ. In DNA, the CDR3 is TGTGCCAGCAGCCAAGAAACAGGGGCCCAGCCCCAGCATTTT. The encoded protein is CASSQETGAQPQHF.

V usage is TRBV7-9 and J usage is TRBJ2-1, with D possibly being TRBD1 or TRBD2 (7 bases each). The CDR3 contains 16 residues. The germline V gene encodes CDR1 SEHNR and CDR2 FQNEAQ (reference sequence). V lost 1 base and J lost 9, with 19 bases in between. The CDR3 is CASSLVGGGESGEQFF. CDR3 DNA sequence: TGTGCCAGCAGCTTAGTGGGAGGGGGCGAGTCCGGTGAGCAGTTCTTC.

The chain joins TRBV7-2 to TRBJ2-1; D might be TRBD2 (6 bases). The J call may be wrong; the DNA end is better matched by TRBJ2-7. CDR3 size: 15 residues. From germline, CDR1 is SGHTA and CDR2 FQGNSA. The CDR3 DNA sequence: TGTGCCAGCAGCCTCCTAACGGGACTGTGCAATGAGCAGTACTTC. It yields the protein CASSLLTGLCNEQYF.

V is TRBV29-1 and J is TRBJ2-5; 7 positions agree with TRBD1. Germline loops: CDR1 SQVTM, CDR2 ANQGSEA. The CDR3 has 15 residues. V shed 2 bases, J shed 5 bases, and the junction held 11 bases outside the gene matches. This CDR3 reads CSVEKRGQRRETQYF. The CDR3 region has the DNA TGCAGCGTTGAAAAACGGGGACAGAGAAGGGAGACCCAGTACTTC.

The chain links TRBV14 to TRBJ2-2; no clear D. V lost 2 bases and J lost 7, with 14 bases in between. Germline V gives CDR1 SGHDN, CDR2 FVKESK. The CDR3 sequence is 15 residues long. In DNA, the CDR3 is TGTGCCAGCAGCCAAAGCCCGAGGCGAAACGGGGAGCTGTTTTTT. As protein: CASSQSPRRNGELFF.

The rearrangement links TRBV28 to TRBJ2-1, with unresolved D. CDR3 size: 14 residues. Trimming shortened V by 7 bases and J by 10 bases, and 20 bases separated the two germline ends. CDR1 is MDHEN, CDR2 SYDVKM, per germline. CDR3 sequence (DNA): TGTGCCAGCAACCCTGGTGGGGTTACCTACGAGCAGTTCTTC. Translating it yields CASNPGGVTYEQFF.

The J gene is TRBJ2-3, the V gene TRBV9; D could derive from TRBD1 or TRBD2 (6 bases each). Deletions cut 3 bases from V and 2 bases from J, with 19 bases between. The CDR3 contains 17 residues. CDR1 and CDR2 (germline): SGDLS, YYNGEE. The CDR3 spells CASSAGGGTSPTDTQYF. The CDR3 DNA is TGTGCCAGCAGCGCCGGGGGCGGGACGAGCCCCACAGATACGCAGTATTTT.

This clonotype was seen only a few times. The chain joins TRBV5-1 to TRBJ2-5, with D possibly matching TRBD1 (5 bases). The CDR3 has 15 amino acids. Per germline, CDR1 SGHRS and CDR2 YFSETQ. The ends were cut back, 4 bases at V and 1 base at J, with 14 bases in the middle. The CDR3 DNA reads as TGCGCCAGCAGCATGACACCTAGGGGCCAAGAGACCCAGTACTTC. Encoded protein: CASSMTPRGQETQYF.